This TCR beta chain appears in the sequencing data of a study of graft-versus-host responses after intestinal transplantation. Germline loops: CDR1 SEHNR, CDR2 FQNEAQ (reference sequence). This CDR3 has 16 residues. Deletions cut 3 bases from V and 3 bases from J, with 16 bases between. Profiled with immunoSEQ multiplex PCR; TCRdb holds only in-frame clones, not every one. The sample shows about 22,000 clones, 55% to 70% of them seen only once. This TCR came from a human patient who received an intestinal transplant. This sequence joins TRBV7-9 and TRBJ2-3; possible D gene TRBD2, 7 bases. The sample in question was alloreactive CD4+ T cells from a mixed lymphocyte reaction culture, obtained before intestinal transplant. Indicated subset: CFSE-low proliferating T cells sorted from roughly six-day pre-transplant mixed lymphocyte reaction (GvH or HvG direction). The chain's CDR3 is CASSFRGGLLTDTQYF. The CDR3 DNA sequence: TGTGCCAGCAGCTTTAGGGGGGGCCTTCTTACAGATACGCAGTATTTT.